Ten or more counts support the clone carrying this T cell receptor (beta chain). Its target is unknown. Between the trimmed V and J ends, which lost 5 bases and 5 bases, there was a span of 19 bases. In germline, CDR1 is SGHTA, CDR2 FQGNSA. There are 16 residues in the CDR3. The data were taken from a study of shared clonotypes between healthy human individuals. Overall study context: There were three CD4 naive, three CD4 memory, two CD8 naive and one CD8 memory plates per donor.

Study findings and constraints: The generation probabilities recorded for non-shared clonotypes fell below those of clonotypes shared by all four donors. The small donor group covered limited genetic and exposure diversity.

Profiled with immunoSEQ multiplex PCR; TCRdb holds only in-frame clones, not every one. Of over 850,000 clones in the sample, approximately 80% are singletons; the top ten hold 0.5% to 0.65%. The TCR sequence derives from a man between 18 and 29 years old in good health. Some clones in this sample may be carry-over from other donors' samples. Sample: memory CD4+ T cells from PBMCs. The subset: CD45RA-negative fraction. The rearrangement uses TRBV7-2 and TRBJ2-1, with D possibly TRBD1 on 6 matching bases. CDR3 sequence: CASSARDRFANNEQFF. The CDR3 DNA follows: TGTGCCAGCAGCGCGCGAGACAGGTTCGCAAACAATGAGCAGTTCTTC.